Sequencing of this T cell receptor (beta chain) was carried out in a study of T cell responses to AZD1222 COVID-19 vaccine (dated by TCRdb to the early 2020s). Regarding the study in general: AZD1222 recipients given second doses at about 4 weeks or at about 12 weeks were pooled, since spike-specific TCR depth and breadth were not found to differ between the two schedules. TCR sequencing covered some 250 trial participants: some 210 given two doses of AZD1222 and 26 given two doses of MenACWY control vaccine. Trial participants were enrolled into age subgroups of 18-55, 56-69 and 70-plus years, which contained about 150, 27 and 61 TCR-sequenced participants, respectively. Results and caveats for the whole study, not just this receptor: After two AZD1222 doses, spike-specific TCR breadth and depth were significantly higher than at day 0 and than in MenACWY recipients. Conclusions about previously exposed vaccinees were limited because only six AZD1222 recipients were SARS-CoV-2 seropositive at baseline. Epitopes outside the regions mutated in the B.1.351 and B.1.1.7 variants were reportedly recognized by nearly half of the unique spike-specific TCRs. Most participants were white British and females outnumbered males, and the authors suggested that clonal diversity may have been underestimated. The vaccine-associated CD4 TCRs covered the entire spike protein, and the dominant responses fell in regions 160-218 and 743-854. Because no day 14 peak-response samples were available, the repertoires could be characterized only after the peak T cell response. In the small 56-69-year group, the increase in depth fell short of significance, most likely because of low power.

Details on this clone: This receptor's antigen is unknown. No much larger clone is present one base from it, and per-base qualities are unavailable.

Reading the label with the study, this specimen's time point is: baseline before first vaccination. The vaccinee samples were drawn from two UK trials, COV001 and COV002, one of which was a single-blind randomized controlled phase 2/3 trial testing AZD1222 (ChAdOx1 nCoV-19) in healthy adults. For TCRbeta chain sequencing, PBMC samples from trial participants were taken at day 0 and at day 28 after the second dose. The CDR3 runs 15 residues from the cysteine to the phenylalanine. The retained sequence is limited to the CDR3, 45 bases, with the frame set at the first base. From V the trimming removes 5 bases and from J it removes 1 base, while the gene matches leave 9 bases of the junction unaccounted for. As encoded in the germline V gene, CDR1 is SGHTS while CDR2 is YDEGEE. The CDR3 regions of human TCRbeta chains were analyzed by immunosequencing. For the original study's pipeline: TCRs in the repertoires were matched against a reference library of SARS-CoV-2-specific TCRs that had been generated with the MIRA antigen-specificity platform. Breadth was defined as the fraction of unique TCRs that were SARS-CoV-2-associated, and depth was defined as the fraction of total T cells that were SARS-CoV-2-associated. Using the MIRA data, each spike-specific TCR was mapped to the spike region that the TCR reacts to and placed in a CD4 or CD8 class. Log10-transformed breadth and depth values were compared by one-way ANOVA with Sidak's multiple comparisons tests. TCRdb took over this immuneACCESS table, retaining in-frame rearrangements with V and J assigned. Such tables are incomplete; in checked studies, under half of the missing clones stem from an unresolved V gene, and the remainder is unexplained. The V and J calls and clone size were taken over from that table, and D and trimming were inferred from the DNA. The sample includes some 140,000 clones, with around 84% observed a single time. The ten largest account for approximately 4% of the sample.

The chain is made from TRBV5-8 and TRBJ2-7; TRBD1 lines up with 7 middle nucleotides. The sequences come from peripheral blood, collected on day 0 of AZD1222 vaccination. The TCR was taken from an adult in good health. The CDR3 loop reads CASRSRQGRSYEQYF. The nucleotides read TGTGCCAGCAGATCCCGACAGGGTCGATCCTACGAGCAGTACTTC.